Described below is a single TCR beta chain sequence and its context. Looked up from germline, CDR1 is SGHTA and CDR2 is FQGNSA. This CDR3 has 13 residues. The V and J ends lost 1 base and 12 bases respectively, with 13 bases between them. Followed over time, Seattle patients had been enrolled while infection was active. This sample was taken from a study of blood T cell repertoires in COVID-19. Study details: Some COVID-19 samples were acute and others convalescent; all came from the United States, Italy and Spain. PBMCs, B-cell-depleted T cells, or T cells provided the cDNA or gDNA that made up the material.

In the original processing: Reference gene primers were amplified, and this amplification served to estimate nucleated cell counts. The data were produced by immunoSEQ multiplex PCR, yet TCRdb's version contains in-frame clones alone and is incomplete. The D gene and trimming were derived from the DNA, and the V and J assignments and clone size from that table. The sample shows hundreds of thousands of clones, roughly 90% of them seen only once. The receptor's source is a woman aged 25 to 39 with COVID-19, enrolled during active disease. The sample consisted of peripheral blood. The chain links TRBV7-2 to TRBJ2-1; D remains ambiguous. The CDR3 protein is CASSLGALQTQFF. The CDR3 coding sequence is TGTGCCAGCAGCTTAGGGGCGCTACAGACGCAGTTCTTC.